Listed here is a single T cell receptor beta chain. The antigen it binds to is not known. A read error may account for a junction end that differs from germline. This record comes from a study of T cells in Graves' hyperthyroidism and ophthalmopathy (dated by TCRdb to between 2018 and 2021). About the full investigation: Peripheral blood was collected at initial diagnosis, before any treatment. To identify TCR V-J signatures that set the groups apart, the researchers used a discovery cohort of 100 patients, made up of approximately 43 with Graves' ophthalmopathy and about 59 with stable Graves' hyperthyroidism. Whether ophthalmopathy could be predicted prospectively was tested in an independent validation cohort made up of roughly 19 hyperthyroidism patients plus 17 patients who later progressed to ophthalmopathy. The 95 to 100 discovery patients were randomly divided into training and test sets at a 7:3 ratio. Thyroid tissue and blood T-cell repertoires from six Graves' hyperthyroidism patients were also compared in the study. Following sampling, methimazole starting at 30 mg daily was given to hyperthyroidism patients, and high-dose intravenous methylprednisolone was given to ophthalmopathy patients. The paper describes TCR Vbeta CDR3 sequencing of around 130 peripheral blood samples, made up of 43 ophthalmopathy patients, around 78 hyperthyroidism patients and about 17 progressor patients. Findings and caveats that apply to the study as a whole: A model built on a 13 V-J signature distinguished ophthalmopathy from stable hyperthyroidism, reaching 85% to 90% sensitivity and approximately 81% specificity in cross-validation and 80%/75% in testing. In validation, progression to ophthalmopathy was predicted by the model with 70.59% sensitivity and 72.22% specificity, a median of around 5.9 months before onset. Sample size was not statistically predetermined, and blinding of investigators to group allocation was not performed. Most expanded thyroid clonotypes (frequency above 0.001) were also detected in blood, a finding suggesting that blood repertoires may reflect thyroid immune responses.

From its cysteine to its phenylalanine, the CDR3 spans 15 amino acids. Only the CDR3 portion is preserved as DNA: 45 bases, with reading frame beginning at the first base. Taken from the germline V gene, the CDR1 and CDR2 loops are SGHVS and FQNEAQ. The TCR beta CDR3 regions were amplified from RNA transcripts. The first round of RT-PCR for the TCR CDR3 was performed with the HTBI primer set and the Qiagen OneStep RT-PCR kit. Libraries were constructed in a second round of multiplex PCR, after which size selection and purification were performed. Paired-end sequencing of the libraries was performed with 100 bp reads on an Illumina HiSeq2000. The paper's processing steps were these. SOAPnuke was used to process the raw data, throwing out any read that contained adapters or uncalled bases, had a mean Phred below 15, or lacked an exact constant-primer or identifier match. COPE v1.2.5 was used to merge high-quality paired reads, and clonotypes were defined as unique nucleotide sequences. MiTCR v1.1 was used to align the clonotypes against IMGT TRBV, TRBD and TRBJ reference segments. The analysis was restricted to V-J combinations with a frequency above 0.0001, which together covered 98% to 99.2% of the repertoires. A TCS score was defined as the ratio between F50 (clonal expansion) and ExV (chaos), using BLOSUM62-based TCRdist between CDR3 peptides within each V-J. Welch's t-statistics and random forest reduced around 520 V-J features to about 12, which were used in a naive Bayes classifier (R e1071). The Morisita-Horn index was used to measure how similar the thyroid and blood repertoires were. TCRdb cleaned the public reads at Q25 with fastp, built clones with MiXCR and kept in-frame beta chains. Each CDR3 protein gets just one entry, which takes the most common genes and DNA from the rows behind it. These V and J calls rely on TCRdb rather than the paper's analysis. The table for this sample lists tens of thousands of distinct CDR3 sequences; roughly 50% of them were counted only once. About 3.6% of the sample comes from the top ten.

Moderately to severely active disease, a Clinical Activity Score of at least 3, a NOSPECS grade of at least 4, and a duration under 3 months were present in ophthalmopathy patients. The study excluded patients with uncontrolled infections, other autoimmune diseases, pregnancy or lactation. Diagnoses were based on clinical symptoms, serum thyroxine and TRAb, thyroid ultrasound and orbital computed tomography. PBMCs were isolated from around 10 ml of fresh peripheral blood by Ficoll-Paque density gradient centrifugation. Total RNA was extracted with Trizol reagent, and quality was checked on an Agilent 2100 Bioanalyzer.

Input material: blood. The TCR sequence derives from a woman aged 55-75 years with Graves' ophthalmopathy. The rearranged segments are TRBV7-8 and TRBJ1-4; 7 of the junction bases match TRBD1. CDR3 protein: CASRYTGAGGEKLFF. The nucleotides read TGTGCAAGCAGGTACACCGGGGCAGGGGGTGAAAAACTGTTTTTT.